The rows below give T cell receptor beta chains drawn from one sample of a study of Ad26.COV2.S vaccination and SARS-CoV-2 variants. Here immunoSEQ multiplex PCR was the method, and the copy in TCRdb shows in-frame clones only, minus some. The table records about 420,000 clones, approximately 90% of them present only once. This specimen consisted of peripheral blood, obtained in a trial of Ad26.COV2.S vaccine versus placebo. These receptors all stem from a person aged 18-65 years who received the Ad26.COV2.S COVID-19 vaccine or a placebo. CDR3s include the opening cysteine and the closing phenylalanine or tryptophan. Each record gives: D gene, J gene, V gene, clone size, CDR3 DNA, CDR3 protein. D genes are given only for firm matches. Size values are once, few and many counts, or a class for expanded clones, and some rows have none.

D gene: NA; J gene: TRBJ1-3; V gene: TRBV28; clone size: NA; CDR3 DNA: TGTGCCAGCAGTTTAAATAGGGTTCAGGGTGGAAACACCATATATTTT; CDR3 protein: CASSLNRVQGGNTIYF
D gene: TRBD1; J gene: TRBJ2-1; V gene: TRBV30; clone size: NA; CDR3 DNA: TGTGCCTGGATATCGGACAGGGGACTCTACAATGAGCAGTTCTTC; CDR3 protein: CAWISDRGLYNEQFF
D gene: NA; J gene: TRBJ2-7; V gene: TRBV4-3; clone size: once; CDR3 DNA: TGCGCCAGCAGCCAAGTCTGGCAGGGGGGCCTCTACGAGCAGTACTTC; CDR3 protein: CASSQVWQGGLYEQYF
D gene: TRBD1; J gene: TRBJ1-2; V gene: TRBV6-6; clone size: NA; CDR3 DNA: TGTGCCAGCAGATTGTATGGACAGGAGGTCTATGGCTACACCTTC; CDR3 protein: CASRLYGQEVYGYTF
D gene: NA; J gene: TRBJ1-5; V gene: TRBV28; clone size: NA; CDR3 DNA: TGTGCCAGCAGTTTTGCCAGATCCAATCAGCCCCAGCATTTT; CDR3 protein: CASSFARSNQPQHF
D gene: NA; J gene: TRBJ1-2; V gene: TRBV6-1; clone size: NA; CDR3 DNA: TGTGCCAGCAGTGAAGCGCTTCGGGCAGACCTCTCTGGCTACACCTTC; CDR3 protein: CASSEALRADLSGYTF
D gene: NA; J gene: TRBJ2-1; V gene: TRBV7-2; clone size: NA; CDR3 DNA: TGTGCCAGCAGCTCGTCGCTAGATTCCTACAATGAGCAGTTCTTC; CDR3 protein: CASSSSLDSYNEQFF
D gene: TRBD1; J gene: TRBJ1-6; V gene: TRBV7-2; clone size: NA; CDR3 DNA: TGTGCCAGCAGCTTATCCCCTAGTAACAGGGACAGGGGTTCACCCCTCCACTTT; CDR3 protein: CASSLSPSNRDRGSPLHF
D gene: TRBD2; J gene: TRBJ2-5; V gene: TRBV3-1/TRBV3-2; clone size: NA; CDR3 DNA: TGTGCCAGCAGCCAAGGGCCCGGGACTAGCTCAGAGACCCAGTACTTC; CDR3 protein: CASSQGPGTSSETQYF
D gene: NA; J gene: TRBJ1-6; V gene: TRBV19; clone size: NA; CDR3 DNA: TGTGCCAGTAGTAATCAGGGTGAGGATTCACCCCTCCACTTT; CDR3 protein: CASSNQGEDSPLHF
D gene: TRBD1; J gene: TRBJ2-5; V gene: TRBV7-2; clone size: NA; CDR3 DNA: TGTGCCAGCAGCCATCAGGGGGACCAAGAGACCCAGTACTTC; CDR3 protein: CASSHQGDQETQYF
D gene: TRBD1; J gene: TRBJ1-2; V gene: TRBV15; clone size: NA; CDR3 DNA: TGTGCCACCAGCAGAGATGAGGGACAGGGGTTATACTATGGCTACACCTTC; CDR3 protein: CATSRDEGQGLYYGYTF
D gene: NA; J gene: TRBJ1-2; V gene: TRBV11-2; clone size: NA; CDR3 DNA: TGTGCCAGCAGCCCGACAACAGGGTACTATGGCTACACCTTC; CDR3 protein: CASSPTTGYYGYTF
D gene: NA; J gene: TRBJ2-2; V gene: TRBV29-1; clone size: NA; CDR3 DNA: TGCAGCGTTGAGAGTCGTTCCGGGGAGCTGTTTTTT; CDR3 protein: CSVESRSGELFF
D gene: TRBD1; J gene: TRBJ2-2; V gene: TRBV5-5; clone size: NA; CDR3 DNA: TGTGCCAGCAGCTCATGGACAGGAGCGAACACCGGGGAGCTGTTTTTT; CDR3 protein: CASSSWTGANTGELFF
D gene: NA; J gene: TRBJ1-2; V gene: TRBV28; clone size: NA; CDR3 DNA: TGTGCCAGCAGTCTACGGACACCCTCCGATACCTATGGCTACACCTTC; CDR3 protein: CASSLRTPSDTYGYTF
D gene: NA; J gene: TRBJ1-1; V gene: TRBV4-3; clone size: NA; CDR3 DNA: TGCGCCAGCAGCCAAGTTGACAGGAACACTGAAGCTTTCTTT; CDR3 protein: CASSQVDRNTEAFF
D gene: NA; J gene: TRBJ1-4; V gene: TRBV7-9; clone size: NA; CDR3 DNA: TGTGCCAGCACCCGTAGGGGGGAAAAACTGTTTTTT; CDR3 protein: CASTRRGEKLFF
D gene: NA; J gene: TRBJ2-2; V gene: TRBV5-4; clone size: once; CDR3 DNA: TGTGCCAGCAGCTTGGTTAACACCGGGGAGCTGTTTTTT; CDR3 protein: CASSLVNTGELFF
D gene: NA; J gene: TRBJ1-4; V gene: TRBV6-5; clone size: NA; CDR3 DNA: TGTGCCAGCAGTTACTCTTGGACAACTAATGAAAAACTGTTTTTT; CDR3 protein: CASSYSWTTNEKLFF
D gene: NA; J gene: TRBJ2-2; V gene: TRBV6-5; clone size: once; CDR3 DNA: TGTGCCAGCGCGCAGGGCGCGAACACCGGGGAGCTGTTTTTT; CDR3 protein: CASAQGANTGELFF